Below are 20 T cell receptor beta chains sequenced from a single sample in a study of T cells in Graves' hyperthyroidism and ophthalmopathy. RNA transcripts served as the template for amplifying TCR beta CDR3 regions. A first-round RT-PCR of the TCR CDR3 used the HTBI primer set. MiXCR, run by TCRdb on the multiplex PCR reads, gives a single entry per CDR3 protein. The sample lists over 500,000 distinct CDR3 sequences; 15% to 20% were seen once. Material for sequencing was blood. The receptors stem from a woman aged 18 to 35 with Graves' ophthalmopathy.

The V call is TRBV24-1, the J call TRBJ2-7; 10 bases fit TRBD1. The CDR3 extends over 15 amino acids. The trim removed 4 bases at V and 5 bases at J, leaving 7 bases unmatched. The germline gives CDR1 KGHDR, CDR2 SFDVKD. This chain's CDR3 is CATSDPGQGFHEQYF. The CDR3 DNA reads TGTGCCACCAGTGACCCGGGACAGGGGTTCCACGAGCAGTACTTC.

This clonotype was seen a few times. The rearrangement uses TRBV7-6 and TRBJ2-2, with TRBD1 as a possible D gene (6 bases). With 5 bases removed from V and 4 bases from J, the gap between germline ends came to 14 bases. CDR1 SGHVS and CDR2 FNYEAQ come from the germline V gene. This CDR3 region has 15 residues. CDR3 in amino acids: CASSRTGFGTGELFF. CDR3 nucleotide sequence: TGTGCCAGCAGCCGAACAGGGTTTGGCACCGGGGAGCTGTTTTTT.

This clonotype was found a few times. This chain joins TRBV7-9 and TRBJ2-7, with 15 positions matching TRBD2. Germline V lookup: CDR1 SEHNR, CDR2 FQNEAQ (reference sequence). Trimming took 5 bases from V and 2 from J; bases not matched to a gene: 7. The CDR3 runs to 17 residues. Written as DNA, the CDR3 is TGTGCCAGCAGCCCGGGACTAGCGGGAGGTAGAGCCTACGAGCAGTACTTC. Protein: CASSPGLAGGRAYEQYF. The entire variable domain, with the rest obtained from reference TRBV7-9 and TRBJ2-7, is as follows: DTGVSQNPRHKITKRGQNVTFRCDPISEHNRLYWYRQTLGQGPEFLTYFQNEAQLEKSRLLSDRFSAERPKGSFSTLEIQRTEQGDSAMYLCASSPGLAGGRAYEQYFGPGTRLTVT.

The chain uses TRBV20-1 and TRBJ2-1; D is possibly TRBD2 (5 bases). V was clipped by 0 bases and J by 3 bases, with 9 bases between them. CDR3 length equals 14 residues. Germline V gene sequence: CDR1 DFQATT, CDR2 SNEGSKA (reference sequence). The CDR3 sequence is CSAREDWNYNEQFF. The CDR3 coding sequence is TGCAGTGCTAGAGAGGACTGGAACTACAATGAGCAGTTCTTC.

The chain links TRBV29-1 to TRBJ2-2; D gene uncertain. The CDR3 is made up of 11 amino acids. Trimming took 3 bases from V and 7 from J, leaving 6 bases between them. Germline V CDR1 and CDR2: SQVTM, ANQGSEA. The CDR3 sequence: CSVDRFGELFF. The DNA for the CDR3 is TGCAGCGTTGATAGATTCGGGGAGCTGTTTTTT.

This clonotype was counted a few times. This chain connects TRBV30 to TRBJ1-1; no clear D gene. The CDR3 totals 14 residues. Trimming shortened V by 4 bases and J by 0 bases, and 12 bases separated the two germline ends. Germline-derived CDR1 and CDR2 are GTSNPN and SVGIG (reference sequence). CDR3 in DNA: TGTGCCTGGACTGTGTCCCGGTTGAACACTGAAGCTTTCTTT. Residues: CAWTVSRLNTEAFF.

This clonotype was observed at least ten times. The chain couples TRBV6-8 to TRBJ2-3, with a possible D match to TRBD2 (6 bases). The CDR3 has 15 amino acids. Germline assignment: CDR1 MNHGY and CDR2 SAAAGT. The germline V and J ends were trimmed by 5 bases and 7 bases, with 19 bases remaining between them. The CDR3 is CASSGWRVVPYTQYF. CDR3 sequence (DNA): TGTGCCAGCAGTGGGTGGAGGGTCGTACCCTATACGCAGTATTTT.

This clonotype came up a few times. The chain has TRBV6-1 and TRBJ1-5; TRBD1 matches 7 bases. The CDR3 is made up of 14 amino acids. Trimming cost V 3 bases and J 9 bases; bases outside gene matches: 8. CDR1 is MNHNS and CDR2 is SASEGT in the germline V gene. The CDR3 reads CASSDSGGAGPQHF. CDR3 in DNA: TGTGCCAGCAGTGATTCAGGGGGAGCGGGGCCCCAGCATTTT.

The chain has TRBV20-1 and TRBJ2-1, with D perhaps matching TRBD1 (6 bases). Trimming took 3 bases from V and 5 from J, leaving 20 bases between them. The CDR3 is 16 amino acids. Germline CDR1 DFQATT, CDR2 SNEGSKA (reference sequence). CDR3 DNA sequence: TGCAGTGCTAGCGCAAGGTACAGGGCGTCGGACAATGAGCAGTTCTTC. This codes for CSASARYRASDNEQFF.

This clonotype was counted at least ten times. V usage is TRBV30 and J usage is TRBJ1-1; unclear D gene. Trimming removed 2 bases from V and 6 bases from J, with 10 bases in between. CDR3 length: 12 amino acids. The germline V gene encodes CDR1 GTSNPN and CDR2 SVGIG (reference sequence). For the CDR3, the DNA is TGTGCCTGGAGTCGAGGAATCCCTGAAGCTTTCTTT. Amino acids: CAWSRGIPEAFF.

At least ten counts were recorded for this clonotype. This chain links TRBV3-1 with TRBJ2-3; 8 bases map to TRBD2. V trimming: 4 bases; J trimming: 10 bases; junction bases outside the gene matches: 7. Per germline, CDR1 LGHDT and CDR2 YNNKEL (reference sequence). CDR3 size: 13 residues. CDR3 nucleotides: TGTGCCAGCAGCCCACTAGCGGCCGGGGCGCAGTATTTT. The encoded protein is CASSPLAAGAQYF.

This clonotype was counted many times. The genes are TRBV28 and TRBJ2-1, with D perhaps TRBD2 (6 bases). The germline V gene has CDR1 MDHEN and CDR2 SYDVKM. The CDR3 sequence is 15 residues long. The V and J ends lost 3 bases and 4 bases respectively, with 13 bases between them. For the CDR3, the DNA is TGTGCCAGCAGTTTTGGCGGGACCTCTTACAATGAGCAGTTCTTC. Residues: CASSFGGTSYNEQFF.

This clonotype appeared a few times. The V call is TRBV5-1, the J call TRBJ1-2; weak D call: TRBD1 (5 bases). This CDR3 region has 13 residues. The ends were cut back, 3 bases at V and 3 bases at J, with 9 bases in the middle. Germline CDR1 and CDR2: SGHRS and YFSETQ. The CDR3 sequence is CASSSPTDYGYTF. The CDR3 bases are TGCGCCAGCAGCTCCCCGACAGACTATGGCTACACCTTC. Variable domain in full (rest from reference TRBV5-1 and TRBJ1-2): KAGVTQTPRYLIKTRGQQVTLSCSPISGHRSVSWYQQTPGQGLQFLFEYFSETQRNKGNFPGRFSGRQFSNSRSEMNVSTLELGDSALYLCASSSPTDYGYTFGSGTRLTVV.

The CDR3 DNA sequence: TGTGCCAGCAGTATTGAACCCCGGTTCGCGGATCAGCCCCAGCATTTT. As protein: CASSIEPRFADQPQHF. The genes are TRBV28 and TRBJ1-5; D call uncertain. Germline CDR1 MDHEN, CDR2 SYDVKM. The CDR3 has 16 amino acids. V was clipped by 5 bases and J by 5 bases, with 19 bases between them. The full variable domain, in which reference TRBV28 and TRBJ1-5 provide the parts outside the CDR3, is DVKVTQSSRYLVKRTGEKVFLECVQDMDHENMFWYRQDPGLGLRLIYFSYDVKMKEKGDIPEGYSVSREKKERFSLILESASTNQTSMYLCASSIEPRFADQPQHFGDGTRLSIL.

This clonotype showed up many times. The chain recombines TRBV28 with TRBJ2-1, with TRBD1 identical over 8 bases. This CDR3 is built from 15 residues. From germline, CDR1 is MDHEN and CDR2 SYDVKM. Trimming at V came to 7 bases and at J to 4 bases, leaving 9 bases not matched to a gene. The CDR3 coding sequence is TGTGCCAGCACCCTCGGACAGGGACCTTACAATGAGCAGTTCTTC. Protein sequence: CASTLGQGPYNEQFF.

This clonotype occurred many times. J is TRBJ2-3 and V is TRBV5-1; D unclear. V was trimmed by 5 bases and J by 0 bases, leaving 13 bases between them. The germline V gene has CDR1 SGHRS and CDR2 YFSETQ. The CDR3 runs 15 residues. The CDR3 is CASRWSASSTDTQYF. CDR3 in DNA: TGCGCCAGCAGGTGGAGCGCCTCTAGCACAGATACGCAGTATTTT.

This clonotype occurred many times. This rearrangement joins TRBV7-2 to TRBJ2-7; 7 bases line up with TRBD2. CDR1 and CDR2 from the germline V gene are SGHTA and FQGNSA. The ends lost 3 bases at V and 0 bases at J; junction bases unmatched: 2. The CDR3 covers 14 residues. CDR3 residues: CASSFTSDSYEQYF. For the CDR3, the DNA is TGTGCCAGCAGCTTCACTAGCGACTCCTACGAGCAGTACTTC.

V gene TRBV19 combines with J gene TRBJ2-1; no clear D. The CDR3 runs to 15 residues. The germline V gene encodes CDR1 LNHDA and CDR2 SQIVND (reference sequence). Trimming took off 6 bases at V and 1 base at J, with 13 bases between the two ends. The CDR3 DNA follows: TGTGCCAGTAGCGGGTTCCGGGCTTCCTACAATGAGCAGTTCTTC. This gives the protein CASSGFRASYNEQFF.

There are many counts of this clonotype. J is TRBJ1-1 and V is TRBV2, with a tentative D call TRBD1 (5 bases). Germline CDR1 SNHLY, CDR2 FYNNEI. The V gene lost 3 bases and the J gene lost 8 bases, with 13 bases spanning the gap. This CDR3 has 13 residues. The CDR3 bases are TGTGCCAGCAGTGACTTAGGACACGCCGAAGCTTTCTTT. It encodes CASSDLGHAEAFF.

This clonotype turned up a few times. The chain couples TRBV14 to TRBJ2-1; 9 bases align to TRBD2. Trimming removed 4 bases from V and 2 bases from J; junction bases left unmatched: 9. This CDR3 is built from 17 residues. CDR1 is SGHDN, CDR2 FVKESK, per germline. The CDR3 protein is CASSLSSGRRPYNEQFF. The CDR3, as DNA: TGTGCCAGCAGCCTCTCAAGCGGGAGGCGACCCTACAATGAGCAGTTCTTC.